The 31 T cell receptor beta chains reported below all come from one sample, sequenced in a study of spatial heterogeneity in lung cancer (dated by TCRdb to about 2019). The library was produced with 5' RACE. Sequencing took place on a NextSeq 500. TCRdb trimmed the raw reads at Q25, called clones with MiXCR and kept productive beta chains. Each entry is one CDR3 protein sequence, shown with its most common DNA and genes. In all, the sample holds about 44,000 distinct CDR3 sequences, and approximately 14% of those were seen once. The ten biggest clones cover around 56% of the sample. The intended sense of this specimen's time point label: sample taken at primary tumor resection. For TCR sequencing, whole RNA was extracted from tumor and nontumor lung tissue, or from cryopreserved PBMC samples, and no cell sorting was done. The sample was PBMCs, taken at surgery. These receptors were obtained from a male donor with early-stage non-small cell lung cancer.

This clonotype was recorded a few times. The V gene is TRBV21-1, the J gene TRBJ2-5; the table's D gene call, TRBD1, was not cross checked with the DNA. TRBV21-1 is a pseudogene segment. The CDR3 runs 14 residues. The CDR3 DNA follows: TGTGCCAGCGCTTCCCCAGGGGACTCGGAGACCCAGTACTTC. Amino acid sequence: CASASPGDSETQYF.

This clonotype was counted only a few times. This chain joins TRBV7-9 and TRBJ2-7; D not certain. CDR3 length: 15 amino acids. Per the germline V gene, CDR1 is SEHNR and CDR2 is FQNEAQ (reference sequence). With 0 bases removed from V and 5 bases from J, the gap between germline ends came to 14 bases. CDR3 coding DNA: TGTGCCAGCAGCTTAGCACGTTTTGGGCAGAACGAGCAGTACTTC. Protein: CASSLARFGQNEQYF.

This clonotype has at least ten counts. The rearrangement uses TRBV4-2 and TRBJ2-2; a possible D gene is TRBD1 (6 bases). The germline gives CDR1 LGHNA, CDR2 YNFKEQ. Between the trimmed V and J ends, which lost 4 bases and 3 bases, there was a span of 12 bases. The CDR3 sequence is 15 residues long. CDR3 DNA sequence: TGTGCCAGCAGCCTTAGGACAGTTGACACCGGGGAGCTGTTTTTT. Encoded protein: CASSLRTVDTGELFF.

The V gene is TRBV21-1, the J gene TRBJ2-2; the table gives TRBD1 as D, unverified against the DNA. TRBV21-1 is a recognized pseudogene. The CDR3 has 14 residues. The CDR3 DNA reads TGTGTCACTGAGGACAGGGAGAGCACCGGGGAGCTGTTTTTT. Residues: CVTEDRESTGELFF.

The chain carries TRBV4-3 and TRBJ2-3, with TRBD2 identical over 9 bases. Germline CDR1 and CDR2: LGHNA and YSLEER. The CDR3 consists of 16 residues. V was clipped by 0 bases and J by 5 bases; unmatched bases: 6. The CDR3 coding sequence is TGCGCCAGCAGCCAAGAGGCGGGAGGGTTGGTAGATACGCAGTATTTT. Translation: CASSQEAGGLVDTQYF.

This clonotype was recorded at least ten times. The rearrangement uses TRBV29-1 and TRBJ2-7; TRBD1 matches 7 bases. The CDR3 has 13 residues. CDR1 is SQVTM, CDR2 ANQGSEA, per germline. V trimming: 1 base; J trimming: 4 bases; junction bases outside the gene matches: 4. CDR3 protein: CSVEGQGRYEQYF. The DNA of the CDR3 is TGCAGCGTTGAAGGACAGGGACGATACGAGCAGTACTTC.

The V call is TRBV6-5, the J call TRBJ1-2, with D possibly TRBD1 on 6 matching bases. The CDR3 covers 15 residues. Per the germline V gene, CDR1 is MNHEY and CDR2 is SVGAGI. V was clipped by 6 bases and J by 4 bases, with 18 bases between them. The CDR3 reads CASSPQGGHLYGYTF. The DNA for the CDR3 is TGTGCCAGCAGCCCGCAAGGGGGGCATCTCTATGGCTACACCTTC.

Concerning this clonotype itself: The junction and the germline gene differ at one end; a read error may be behind it. This chain connects TRBV4-3 to TRBJ2-3; D is perhaps TRBD1 or TRBD2 (5 bases each). Looked up from germline, CDR1 is LGHNA and CDR2 is YSLEER. The CDR3 contains 16 residues. The CDR3, as DNA: TGCGCCAGCAGCCAAGACGGGACCCAACCCACAAATACGCAGTATTTT. Residues: CASSQDGTQPTNTQYF.

Many counts were recorded for this clonotype. This chain uses TRBV29-1 with TRBJ1-2, with D hard to call. CDR1 and CDR2 (germline): SQVTM, ANQGSEA. V was trimmed by 1 base and J by 4 bases, leaving 10 bases between them. This CDR3 has 13 amino acids. The CDR3 region is CSVEGGRSYGYTF. CDR3 bases: TGCAGCGTTGAAGGAGGGCGGTCCTATGGCTACACCTTC.

Only a few counts were recorded for this clonotype. J is TRBJ1-4 and V is TRBV10-3; 7 bases are a match to TRBD1. Losses at the gene ends were 5 bases for V and 3 bases for J; bases not matched to a gene: 9. CDR1 is ENHRY, CDR2 SYGVKD, per germline. This CDR3 is built from 16 residues. DNA of the CDR3: TGTGCCATCAGTCGCGGGACAGAAAGTTCTAATGAAAAACTGTTTTTT. Translation: CAISRGTESSNEKLFF.

This clonotype has just a few counts. The rearrangement uses TRBV20-1 and TRBJ2-1; D may be TRBD1 or TRBD2 (5 bases each). Deletions cut 0 bases from V and 3 bases from J, with 18 bases between. CDR1 is DFQATT and CDR2 is SNEGSKA in the germline V gene (reference sequence). CDR3 length: 17 residues. DNA of the CDR3: TGCAGTGCTAGAGAGGGGGACCTTATCCCCCGCTACAATGAGCAGTTCTTC. Translating gives CSAREGDLIPRYNEQFF.

This clonotype was counted many times. J is TRBJ2-5 and V is TRBV5-4; D is undetermined. This CDR3 spans 13 amino acids. The ends were cut back, 4 bases at V and 2 bases at J, with 9 bases in the middle. Germline loops: CDR1 SGHNT, CDR2 YYREEE (reference sequence). CDR3 protein: CASSMSEQETQYF. The CDR3 region has the DNA TGTGCCAGCAGCATGAGTGAGCAAGAGACCCAGTACTTC.

This clonotype has at least ten counts. The chain employs TRBV4-1 and TRBJ1-6; 10 bases align to TRBD1. The CDR3 runs to 15 residues. V trimming: 1 base; J trimming: 8 bases; junction bases outside the gene matches: 2. Germline V gene data show CDR1 as MGHRA and CDR2 as YSYEKL. The chain's CDR3 is CASSQAGTGDSPLHF. The CDR3 bases are TGCGCCAGCAGCCAAGCCGGGACAGGGGATTCACCCCTCCACTTT.

V and J are TRBV6-5 and TRBJ1-2; 10 positions agree with TRBD1. The germline V gene encodes CDR1 MNHEY and CDR2 SVGAGI. J gave up 4 bases and V 2 bases, and 4 bases lay outside the gene matches. The CDR3 sequence is 15 residues long. CDR3 bases: TGTGCCAGCAGTTACACGACAGGGGGCGTCTATGGCTACACCTTC. This encodes CASSYTTGGVYGYTF.

A word on this clonotype: The junction and the germline gene differ at one end; a read error may be behind it. The J gene is TRBJ2-2, the V gene TRBV7-7; tentatively, D is TRBD2 (5 bases). Germline V CDR1 and CDR2: SSHAT, FNYEAQ (reference sequence). CDR3 length: 13 residues. This chain's CDR3 is CASSLARAGELFF. The CDR3 coding sequence is TGTGCTAGCAGCTTAGCGCGGGCCGGGGAGCTGTTTTTT. The variable domain in full, completed from reference TRBV7-7 and TRBJ2-2, reads GAGVSQSPRYKVTKRGQDVTLRCDPISSHATLYWYQQALGQGPEFLTYFNYEAQPDKSGLPSDRFSAERPEGSISTLTIQRTEQRDSAMYRCASSLARAGELFFGEGSRLTVL.

The rearrangement links TRBV7-6 to TRBJ1-2, with D possibly matching TRBD1 (5 bases). The ends were cut back, 7 bases at V and 4 bases at J, with 13 bases in the middle. This CDR3 spans 13 amino acids. CDR1 is SGHVS, CDR2 FNYEAQ, per germline. CDR3 sequence: CASTLPGGYGYTF. The DNA of the CDR3 is TGTGCCAGCACCCTCCCTGGGGGCTATGGCTACACCTTC.

The rearrangement joins TRBV7-9 to TRBJ2-7; 9 bases agree with TRBD1. Germline V gene lookup returns CDR1 SEHNR and CDR2 FQNEAQ (reference sequence). V lost 1 base and J lost 6; bases outside the gene matches: 4. This CDR3 comprises 14 residues. CDR3 coding DNA: TGTGCCAGCAGCTTAGGAGGGACAGGGAGCGAGCAGTACTTC. Residues: CASSLGGTGSEQYF.

This clonotype showed up many times. The chain links TRBV12-3 or TRBV12-4 to TRBJ2-2; 7 bases are shared with TRBD1. The CDR3 contains 12 residues. Trimming took 6 bases from V and 7 from J; bases not matched to a gene: 2. The CDR3 region is CASSQGDGELFF. The CDR3 nucleotides are TGTGCCAGCAGCCAGGGGGACGGGGAGCTGTTTTTT.

The V gene is TRBV29-1, the J gene TRBJ2-7; no definite D call. Deletions cut 4 bases from V and 2 bases from J, with 15 bases between. Germline V gene data show CDR1 as SQVTM and CDR2 as ANQGSEA. This CDR3 contains 14 residues. CDR3 amino acids: CSVAPETRAYEQYF. In DNA, the CDR3 is TGCAGCGTTGCCCCTGAGACACGAGCCTACGAGCAGTACTTC.

This clonotype has only a few counts. V usage is TRBV4-2 and J usage is TRBJ1-1, with D hard to call. The CDR3 is 13 amino acids. V was pared by 1 base and J by 7 bases, with 10 bases between. The germline V gene encodes CDR1 LGHNA and CDR2 YNFKEQ. The CDR3 loop is CASSQVGWGEAFF. The CDR3 coding sequence is TGTGCCAGCAGCCAAGTCGGATGGGGTGAAGCTTTCTTT.

This clonotype was observed a few times. The chain recombines TRBV20-1 with TRBJ2-7, with D possibly matching TRBD1 (5 bases). The V end was cut by 6 bases, the J end by 2 bases, with 8 bases between. Looked up from germline, CDR1 is DFQATT and CDR2 is SNEGSKA (reference sequence). This CDR3 is built from 11 residues. The CDR3 coding sequence is TGCAGTGCGCCAGGGACCTACGAGCAGTACTTC. It encodes CSAPGTYEQYF.

This clonotype was counted at least ten times. J is TRBJ1-1 and V is TRBV4-1; D is possibly TRBD1 (5 bases). Trimming removed 2 bases from V and 5 bases from J, with 6 bases in between. CDR3 length equals 12 residues. Germline CDR1 and CDR2: MGHRA and YSYEKL. The CDR3 protein is CASSQTGTEAFF. The CDR3, as DNA: TGCGCCAGCAGCCAAACAGGAACTGAAGCTTTCTTT.

This clonotype was seen many times. The chain combines TRBV3-1 with TRBJ1-1; D is unresolved. Looked up from germline, CDR1 is LGHDT and CDR2 is YNNKEL (reference sequence). V lost 1 base to trimming and J lost 2 bases, with 8 bases between them. The CDR3 is 14 amino acids. The CDR3 region is CASSQGGVNTEAFF. CDR3 DNA: TGTGCCAGCAGCCAAGGAGGCGTTAACACTGAAGCTTTCTTT.

This clonotype occurred a few times. The J gene is TRBJ2-3, the V gene TRBV4-1, with TRBD1 identical over 7 bases. The germline V gene encodes CDR1 MGHRA and CDR2 YSYEKL. After removal of 0 bases from V and 2 bases from J, the junction contained 14 bases not matched to a gene. This CDR3 has 19 amino acids. The CDR3 DNA is TGCGCCAGCAGCCAAGAAGGGGGCGCCGGGACGCTATACACAGATACGCAGTATTTT. This sequence encodes CASSQEGGAGTLYTDTQYF.

The chain has TRBV6-5 and TRBJ1-5; TRBD1 might be the D (6 bases). V was shortened by 4 bases and J by 6 bases, with 16 bases between the two germline ends. The CDR3 totals 15 residues. The germline V gene has CDR1 MNHEY and CDR2 SVGAGI. The CDR3 loop is CASSSLQGGIQPQHF. The CDR3 bases are TGTGCCAGCAGTTCTTTACAGGGAGGGATTCAGCCCCAGCATTTT.

This clonotype was seen ten or more times. The V gene is TRBV28, the J gene TRBJ2-3; D remains unclear. This CDR3 spans 15 amino acids. The V gene's germline CDR1 is MDHEN and CDR2 SYDVKM. The V and J ends lost 5 bases and 7 bases respectively, with 19 bases between them. CDR3 DNA: TGTGCCAGCAGTCCTCTAGGTTCGCAGTCCTATACGCAGTATTTT. It specifies CASSPLGSQSYTQYF.

In this sample, this clonotype turned up many times. The chain is built from TRBV20-1 and TRBJ2-4; D call uncertain. The CDR3 sequence is 14 residues long. CDR1 is DFQATT, CDR2 SNEGSKA, per germline (reference sequence). V lost 0 bases and J lost 1, with 7 bases in between. Here the CDR3 DNA reads TGCAGTGCTAGAGATGTGGGGGCCAAAAACATTCAGTACTTC. Its protein product is CSARDVGAKNIQYF.

CDR3 protein: CASTADHEQFF. Written as DNA, the CDR3 is TGTGCCAGCACCGCTGACCATGAGCAGTTCTTC. This chain connects TRBV7-9 to TRBJ2-1; D remains unclear. Per germline, CDR1 SEHNR and CDR2 FQNEAQ (reference sequence). The CDR3 has 11 residues. The V gene lost 7 bases and the J gene lost 8 bases, with 9 bases spanning the gap.

The chain combines TRBV27 with TRBJ2-5, with D uncertain. Germline V gene sequence: CDR1 MNHEY, CDR2 SMNVEV (reference sequence). CDR3 length: 13 residues. Trimming shortened V by 8 bases and J by 1 base, and 11 bases separated the two germline ends. CDR3 DNA: TGTGCCAGCGGCGACCGACTCCAAGAGACCCAGTACTTC. This sequence encodes CASGDRLQETQYF.

The chain couples TRBV10-3 to TRBJ2-7; 11 nucleotides agree with TRBD1. Losses at the gene ends were 3 bases for V and 5 bases for J; bases not matched to a gene: 3. Germline CDR1 and CDR2: ENHRY and SYGVKD. There are 14 residues in the CDR3. This CDR3 reads CAISEWTGGNEQYF. CDR3 bases: TGTGCCATCAGTGAATGGACAGGGGGCAACGAGCAGTACTTC.

J is TRBJ1-1 and V is TRBV24-1; the D gene is possibly TRBD1 (6 bases). The V end lost 4 bases, the J end lost 1 base, and 15 bases lay between the germline ends. Germline V CDR1 and CDR2: KGHDR, SFDVKD. CDR3 size: 16 residues. The CDR3 DNA sequence: TGTGCCACCAGTGAGCCACAGGGTGAGAAGAACACTGAAGCTTTCTTT. Protein: CATSEPQGEKNTEAFF.